These T cell receptor beta chains were read from a single sample in a study of beta chain features in type 1 diabetes. Using immunoSEQ multiplex PCR, the repertoire was profiled, and TCRdb retains in-frame clones only, with some absent. The sample lists around 300,000 clones, about 15% occurring once. Sequenced: naive CD4+ T cells from blood. These receptors were taken from a man younger than 35 with type 1 diabetes. CDR3s include the opening cysteine and the closing phenylalanine or tryptophan. A D gene is named only where the DNA matches it firmly. Only some rows state a clone size, as once, few, many or a class for expanded clones.

few	TRBV19	TRBD2	15	TRBJ2-1	CASSSRTSSRDEQFF	TGTGCCAGTAGTTCGCGGACTAGCTCTAGGGATGAGCAGTTCTTC
few	TRBV5-1	TRBD2	14	TRBJ2-7	CASSLTGGPAEQYF	TGCGCCAGCAGCTTGACGGGAGGGCCTGCCGAGCAGTACTTC
few	TRBV28	NA	13	TRBJ1-2	CASSQGENYGYTF	TGTGCCAGCAGCCAGGGTGAGAACTATGGCTACACCTTC
NA	TRBV28	NA	14	TRBJ1-2	CASSWPKSNYGYTF	TGTGCCAGCAGTTGGCCGAAATCAAACTATGGCTACACCTTC
NA	TRBV18	TRBD2	13	TRBJ2-1	CASSPGTRNEQFF	TGTGCCAGCTCACCAGGGACTAGAAATGAGCAGTTCTTC
NA	TRBV28	NA	13	TRBJ2-2	CASRRQETGELFF	TGTGCCAGCAGAAGACAGGAAACCGGGGAGCTGTTTTTT
NA	TRBV7-9	NA	14	TRBJ1-2	CASSLLQGPYGYTF	TGTGCCAGCAGCTTATTACAGGGTCCCTATGGCTACACCTTC
NA	TRBV19	NA	15	TRBJ1-5	CASRPGQNSNQPQHF	TGTGCCAGTAGGCCCGGACAGAATAGCAATCAGCCCCAGCATTTT
NA	TRBV11-2	TRBD2	15	TRBJ2-7	CASSVGLAASYEQYF	TGTGCCAGCAGCGTCGGACTAGCGGCTTCCTACGAGCAGTACTTC
NA	TRBV28	TRBD2	16	TRBJ2-1	CASSFSRGGGWNEQFF	TGTGCCAGCAGTTTTAGTCGGGGGGGAGGATGGAATGAGCAGTTCTTC
few	TRBV4-3	TRBD2	15	TRBJ2-3	CASSQASGSTDTQYF	TGCGCCAGCAGCCAAGCTAGCGGTAGCACAGATACGCAGTATTTT
few	TRBV18	NA	19	TRBJ2-1	CASSSAGSGKRGSYNEQFF	TGTGCCAGCTCATCCGCTGGTAGCGGCAAAAGAGGGTCCTACAATGAGCAGTTCTTC
NA	TRBV30	NA	14	TRBJ2-7	CAWSLPVSSYEQYF	TGTGCCTGGAGTCTACCCGTTAGCTCCTACGAGCAGTACTTC
NA	TRBV7-9	TRBD2	13	TRBJ2-1	CASSYGAGGEQFF	TGTGCCAGCAGTTATGGAGCGGGAGGAGAGCAGTTCTTC
NA	TRBV9	TRBD2	17	TRBJ2-3	CASSVEGASGTGDTQYF	TGTGCCAGCAGCGTAGAGGGGGCTAGCGGGACGGGAGATACGCAGTATTTT
few	TRBV28	TRBD2	18	TRBJ2-3	CASSSQFGGGASTDTQYF	TGTGCCAGCAGTTCCCAATTCGGCGGGGGGGCCAGTACAGATACGCAGTATTTT
few	TRBV5-1	NA	14	TRBJ2-1	CASSRSVPLNEQFF	TGCGCCAGCAGCCGAAGCGTACCCCTCAATGAGCAGTTCTTC
NA	TRBV5-4	TRBD1	16	TRBJ2-3	CASSLAGGQGLDTQYF	TGTGCCAGCAGCTTGGCCGGGGGACAGGGTTTAGATACGCAGTATTTT
NA	TRBV5-6	NA	16	TRBJ2-3	CASSLRAGVGTDTQYF	TGTGCCAGCAGCTTGCGGGCAGGGGTGGGCACAGATACGCAGTATTTT
few	TRBV5-1	TRBD2	16	TRBJ2-2	CASSAPLAGNTGELFF	TGCGCCAGCAGCGCGCCCCTAGCGGGGAACACCGGGGAGCTGTTTTTT
NA	TRBV28	TRBD1	14	TRBJ2-7	CASTARGQSYEQYF	TGTGCCAGCACCGCCAGGGGACAGTCCTACGAGCAGTACTTC
once	TRBV7-2	NA	16	TRBJ1-2	CASSLARLGAGNGYTF	TGTGCCAGCAGCTTAGCGCGGTTAGGGGCCGGTAATGGCTACACCTTC
NA	TRBV25-1	NA	15	TRBJ2-1	CASSEPGHRIDEQFF	TGTGCCAGCAGTGAACCGGGACACCGAATCGATGAGCAGTTCTTC
NA	TRBV7-2	TRBD2	15	TRBJ2-7	CASSEAGGAAYEQYF	TGTGCCAGCAGCGAGGCCGGGGGGGCCGCCTACGAGCAGTACTTC
few	TRBV30	NA	13	TRBJ2-5	CAWSGQPQETQYF	TGTGCCTGGAGCGGACAGCCACAAGAGACCCAGTACTTC
NA	TRBV6-6	NA	13	TRBJ1-2	CASSTGITPGYTF	TGTGCCAGCAGCACCGGGATTACTCCCGGCTACACCTTC
NA	TRBV30	NA	16	TRBJ2-1	CAWSLWRGRGYNEQFF	TGTGCCTGGAGTCTTTGGAGGGGTAGGGGTTACAATGAGCAGTTCTTC
NA	TRBV29-1	NA	14	TRBJ2-5	CSVSGQKVQETQYF	TGCAGCGTTTCAGGACAGAAAGTCCAAGAGACCCAGTACTTC
few	TRBV7-9	NA	14	TRBJ2-2	CASSSTTGTGELFF	TGTGCCAGCAGTTCAACCACAGGGACCGGGGAGCTGTTTTTT
few	TRBV27	NA	15	TRBJ2-4	CASALLGGGENIQYF	TGTGCCAGCGCTCTTCTCGGTGGAGGGGAAAACATTCAGTACTTC
NA	TRBV7-2	NA	13	TRBJ2-5	CASASGEIGTQYF	TGTGCCAGCGCATCAGGGGAGATCGGGACCCAGTACTTC
NA	TRBV30	TRBD1	13	TRBJ2-7	CAWSGTGGSKQYF	TGTGCCTGGAGTGGGACAGGGGGGTCCAAGCAGTACTTC
NA	TRBV4-3	TRBD2	14	TRBJ2-2	CASSRGGRAGELFF	TGCGCCAGCAGCCGCGGGGGGCGGGCCGGGGAGCTGTTTTTT
NA	TRBV4-2	NA	15	TRBJ1-5	CASSQDFGVRKPQHF	TGTGCCAGCAGCCAAGATTTCGGTGTGAGAAAGCCCCAGCATTTT
few	TRBV7-9	NA	14	TRBJ2-5	CASSPKGEWKTQYF	TGTGCCAGCAGCCCAAAGGGGGAATGGAAGACCCAGTACTTC
NA	TRBV5-1	TRBD2	16	TRBJ2-3	CASSAGLAGEADTQYF	TGCGCCAGCAGCGCGGGACTAGCGGGAGAAGCAGATACGCAGTATTTT
NA	TRBV5-4	NA	14	TRBJ1-1	CASKEGIWNTEAFF	TGTGCCAGCAAGGAGGGTATCTGGAACACTGAAGCTTTCTTT
NA	TRBV28	NA	14	TRBJ2-7	CASSLPNYRGEQYF	TGTGCCAGCAGTTTACCCAACTATCGGGGCGAGCAGTACTTC
NA	TRBV6-1	NA	12	TRBJ1-1	CASTIPGTEAFF	TGTGCCAGCACAATCCCGGGCACTGAAGCTTTCTTT
NA	TRBV14	NA	14	TRBJ2-3	CASSDTKGGDTQYF	TGTGCCAGCAGCGACACGAAAGGAGGAGATACGCAGTATTTT
NA	TRBV18	NA	14	TRBJ2-5	CASSPPSPQETQYF	TGTGCCAGCTCACCACCGAGTCCTCAAGAGACCCAGTACTTC
NA	TRBV2	NA	11	TRBJ2-5	CASNVGETQYF	TGTGCCAGCAATGTCGGAGAGACCCAGTACTTC
NA	TRBV7-2	NA	15	TRBJ2-7	CASSLDAGSTYEQYF	TGTGCCAGCAGCTTAGATGCAGGCAGTACCTACGAGCAGTACTTC
NA	TRBV19	NA	13	TRBJ1-2	CATHKGRNYGYTF	TGTGCCACCCATAAGGGGCGGAACTATGGCTACACCTTC
few	TRBV11-2	NA	14	TRBJ2-5	CASSLLRTDGTQYF	TGTGCCAGCAGCTTACTGCGGACAGATGGGACCCAGTACTTC
few	TRBV7-2	NA	13	TRBJ2-3	CASSRDSADTQYF	TGTGCCAGCAGCCGGGACTCCGCAGATACGCAGTATTTT
few	TRBV6-5	NA	15	TRBJ1-1	CASSYEPDSFSVTFF	TGTGCCAGCAGTTATGAGCCGGATTCGTTTAGCGTAACTTTCTTT
NA	TRBV27	TRBD1	15	TRBJ2-7	CASSAETGGIDEQYF	TGTGCCAGCAGTGCGGAGACAGGGGGTATCGACGAGCAGTACTTC
NA	TRBV27	TRBD2	14	TRBJ2-3	CASSRGGRTDTQYF	TGTGCCAGCAGCCGGGGGGGACGCACAGATACGCAGTATTTT
few	TRBV4-3	NA	14	TRBJ1-1	CASSAQGSNTEAFF	TGCGCCAGCAGCGCACAGGGATCGAACACTGAAGCTTTCTTT
few	TRBV11-3	NA	13	TRBJ1-1	CASSTGIDTEAFF	TGTGCCAGCAGCACAGGGATAGACACTGAAGCTTTCTTT
NA	TRBV30	NA	18	TRBJ1-6	CAWSFDRTDGSYNSPLHF	TGTGCCTGGAGTTTTGACAGAACTGATGGCTCCTATAATTCACCCCTCCACTTT
NA	TRBV7-2	NA	14	TRBJ1-2	CASSFLQTNYGYTF	TGTGCCAGCAGCTTTCTACAGACTAACTATGGCTACACCTTC
NA	TRBV9	NA	11	TRBJ2-2	CASSRTGELFF	TGTGCCAGCAGCCGCACCGGGGAGCTGTTTTTT
NA	TRBV19	NA	14	TRBJ2-5	CASSLLFSQETQYF	TGTGCCAGTAGCCTGCTCTTTTCTCAGGAGACCCAGTACTTC
few	TRBV28	NA	11	TRBJ2-3	CASSHTDTQYF	TGTGCCAGCAGTCACACAGATACGCAGTATTTT
NA	TRBV7-2	NA	12	TRBJ1-2	CASSSSRYGYTF	TGTGCCAGCAGCTCCAGTCGATATGGCTACACCTTC
NA	TRBV25-1	NA	14	TRBJ2-1	CASSDSRQYNEQFF	TGTGCCAGCAGTGATAGTCGACAGTACAATGAGCAGTTCTTC